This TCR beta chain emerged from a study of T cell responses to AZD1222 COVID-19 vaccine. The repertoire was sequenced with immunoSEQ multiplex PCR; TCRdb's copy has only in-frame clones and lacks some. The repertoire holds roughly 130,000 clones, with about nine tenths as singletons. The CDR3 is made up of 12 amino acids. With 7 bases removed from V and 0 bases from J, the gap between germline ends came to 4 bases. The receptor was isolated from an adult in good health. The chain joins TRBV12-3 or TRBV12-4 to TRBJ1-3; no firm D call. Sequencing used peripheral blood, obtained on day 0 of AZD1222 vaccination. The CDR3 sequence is CASKGSGNTIYF. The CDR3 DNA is TGTGCCAGCAAGGGCTCTGGAAACACCATATATTTT.